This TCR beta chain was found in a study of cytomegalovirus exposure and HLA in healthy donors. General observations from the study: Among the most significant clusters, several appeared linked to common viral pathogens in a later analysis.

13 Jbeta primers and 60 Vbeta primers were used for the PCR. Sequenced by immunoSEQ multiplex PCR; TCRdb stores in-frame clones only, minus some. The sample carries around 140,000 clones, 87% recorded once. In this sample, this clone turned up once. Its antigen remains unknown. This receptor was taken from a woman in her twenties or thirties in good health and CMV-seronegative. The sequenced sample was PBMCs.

The CDR3 loop reads CASRKTGLTHSGNTIYF. The CDR3 nucleotides read TGTGCCAGCAGGAAGACGGGACTTACCCACTCTGGAAACACCATATATTTT. The chain employs TRBV2 and TRBJ1-3; tentatively, D is TRBD1 (5 bases). V was trimmed by 6 bases and J by 0 bases, leaving 18 bases between them. Looked up from germline, CDR1 is SNHLY and CDR2 is FYNNEI. The CDR3 covers 17 residues.